Following are 6 T cell receptor beta chains from one sample sequenced in a study of shared clonotypes between healthy human individuals. Using immunoSEQ multiplex PCR, the repertoire was profiled, and TCRdb retains in-frame clones only, with some absent. The sample lists more than 2 million clones; 90% to 95% were seen once. The naive CD8 population came from CD45RO-negative cells selected for CCR7, without terminally differentiated effector memory CD45RA+ cells. The material sequenced was naive CD8+ T cells from PBMCs. The receptors stem from a man aged 18 to 30 in good health. Some clones in this sample may be carry-over from other donors' samples.

This sequence joins TRBV5-1 and TRBJ2-7, with D possibly TRBD1 on 6 matching bases. CDR3 length: 16 amino acids. Per germline, CDR1 SGHRS and CDR2 YFSETQ. The V end was cut by 3 bases, the J end by 4 bases, with 20 bases between. In nucleotides, the CDR3 is TGCGCCAGCAGCTCGGATGGGCAGGGGCCCCCTTACGAGCAGTACTTC. Translation: CASSSDGQGPPYEQYF.

The chain employs TRBV5-8 and TRBJ2-1, with D maybe TRBD1 (6 bases). The germline V gene has CDR1 SGHTS and CDR2 YDEGEE. Trimming took 5 bases from V and 4 from J, leaving 16 bases between them. This CDR3 comprises 15 residues. CDR3 bases: TGTGCCAGCAGTACCTCAGGGGTACTGTACAATGAGCAGTTCTTC. Translation: CASSTSGVLYNEQFF.

The V and J genes are TRBV28 and TRBJ2-5; TRBD1 matches 8 bases. Germline-derived CDR1 and CDR2 are MDHEN and SYDVKM. The junction had 5 bases not matched to a gene; V was cut back by 5 bases and J by 3 bases. This CDR3 spans 14 amino acids. CDR3 sequence reads: CASSVDRDEETQYF. CDR3 DNA sequence: TGTGCCAGCAGTGTGGACAGGGACGAAGAGACCCAGTACTTC.

This chain connects TRBV27 to TRBJ2-7, with 9 nucleotides matching TRBD1. The CDR3 has 14 amino acids. Unmatched junction bases numbered 9, after V lost 7 bases and J lost 5 bases. From germline, CDR1 is MNHEY and CDR2 SMNVEV (reference sequence). CDR3 region: CASTSGTGRDEQYF. DNA of the CDR3: TGTGCCAGCACCTCAGGGACAGGGCGGGACGAGCAGTACTTC.

In regard to this clone: In the same sample, other DNA sequences code for this CDR3. The CDR3 region has the DNA TGTGCCAGCAGCTTAGGGGGGTTAACCGGGGAGCTGTTTTTT. Translation: CASSLGGLTGELFF. The chain combines TRBV7-9 with TRBJ2-2, with D perhaps being TRBD1 or TRBD2 (5 bases each). The CDR3 extends over 14 amino acids. Trimming cost V 1 base and J 5 bases, with 8 bases left between them. CDR1 is SEHNR and CDR2 is FQNEAQ in the germline V gene (reference sequence). The full variable domain, in which reference TRBV7-9 and TRBJ2-2 provide the parts outside the CDR3, is DTGVSQNPRHKITKRGQNVTFRCDPISEHNRLYWYRQTLGQGPEFLTYFQNEAQLEKSRLLSDRFSAERPKGSFSTLEIQRTEQGDSAMYLCASSLGGLTGELFFGEGSRLTVL.

The rearrangement links TRBV29-1 to TRBJ1-3; D not certain. Germline V gene lookup returns CDR1 SQVTM and CDR2 ANQGSEA. CDR3 length equals 12 residues. The V end lost 6 bases, the J end lost 4 bases, and 10 bases lay between the germline ends. The CDR3 loop is CSVATEGNTIYF. The CDR3 coding sequence is TGCAGCGTCGCAACAGAGGGAAACACCATATATTTT.